This paragraph covers one TCR beta chain sequence. What it binds is unknown. The data were taken from a study of cytomegalovirus exposure and HLA in healthy donors. The PCR ran on 60 Vbeta and 13 Jbeta primers. Libraries were prepared by immunoSEQ multiplex PCR; TCRdb keeps only in-frame clonotypes and omits some of them. The table records some 110,000 clones, 60% to 75% of them present only once. V was clipped by 1 base and J by 8 bases, with 6 bases between them. Per the germline V gene, CDR1 is KGHSH and CDR2 is LQKENI. The CDR3 contains 12 residues. The study's findings and limits: In a later analysis, common viral pathogens appeared linked to several of the most significant clusters. The HLA-A and HLA-B alleles of most subjects were reportedly predicted accurately from TCR beta sequences. Indistinguishable V segments, including TRBV6-2 and TRBV6-3, were excluded.

The specimen was PBMCs. The receptor was derived from a male donor in good health and CMV-seropositive. The chain is built from TRBV18 and TRBJ2-1; D possibly corresponds to TRBD2 (6 bases). CDR3 residues: CASSPRRDEQFF. CDR3 bases: TGTGCCAGCTCACCACGGAGGGATGAGCAGTTCTTC.